The source of this TCR beta chain is a study of blood T cell repertoires in COVID-19. Germline CDR1 is MNHNS and CDR2 is SASEGT. Losses at the gene ends were 3 bases for V and 11 bases for J; bases not matched to a gene: 4. The CDR3 consists of 12 residues. Using immunoSEQ multiplex PCR, the repertoire was profiled, and TCRdb retains in-frame clones only, with some absent. The sample lists 150,000 to 250,000 clones, roughly four fifths occurring once. The study recruited people aged roughly 18 to 100 years across about two dozen US areas. This receptor was identified in a man aged 35 to 55 who had recovered from COVID-19. The rearrangement uses TRBV6-1 and TRBJ1-1; 9 bases agree with TRBD1. The sample taken for sequencing was PBMCs or T cells enriched from blood (not recorded which). In DNA, the CDR3 is TGTGCCAGCAGTGACCGGGACAGGGTGGCTTTCTTT. Amino acids: CASSDRDRVAFF.